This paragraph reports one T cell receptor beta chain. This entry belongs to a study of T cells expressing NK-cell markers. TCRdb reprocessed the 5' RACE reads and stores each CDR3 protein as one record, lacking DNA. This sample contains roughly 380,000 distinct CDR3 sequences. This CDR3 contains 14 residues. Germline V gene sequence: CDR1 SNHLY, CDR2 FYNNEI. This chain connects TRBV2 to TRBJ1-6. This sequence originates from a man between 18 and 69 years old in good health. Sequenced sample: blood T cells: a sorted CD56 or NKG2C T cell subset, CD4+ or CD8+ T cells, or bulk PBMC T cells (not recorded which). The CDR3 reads CASSPRQGNSPLHF.